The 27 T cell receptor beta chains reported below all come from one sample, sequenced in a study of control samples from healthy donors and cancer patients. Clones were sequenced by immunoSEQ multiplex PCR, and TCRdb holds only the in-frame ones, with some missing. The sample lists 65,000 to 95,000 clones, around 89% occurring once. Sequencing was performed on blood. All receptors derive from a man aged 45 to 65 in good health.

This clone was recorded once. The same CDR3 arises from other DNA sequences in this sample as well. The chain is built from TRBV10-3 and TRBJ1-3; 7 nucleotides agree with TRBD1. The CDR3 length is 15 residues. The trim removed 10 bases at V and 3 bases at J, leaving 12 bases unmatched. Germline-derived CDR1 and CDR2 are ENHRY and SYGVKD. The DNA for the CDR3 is TGTGCCACCCAGGTTACAGGGGTCGGTGGAAACACCATATATTTT. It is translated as CATQVTGVGGNTIYF.

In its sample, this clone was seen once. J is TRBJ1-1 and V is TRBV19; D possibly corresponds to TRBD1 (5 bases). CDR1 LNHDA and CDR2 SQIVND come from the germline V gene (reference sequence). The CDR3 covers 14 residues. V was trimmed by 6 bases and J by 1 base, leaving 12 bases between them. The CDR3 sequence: CASRPNQGNTEAFF. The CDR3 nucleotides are TGTGCCAGTAGACCTAATCAGGGGAACACTGAAGCTTTCTTT.

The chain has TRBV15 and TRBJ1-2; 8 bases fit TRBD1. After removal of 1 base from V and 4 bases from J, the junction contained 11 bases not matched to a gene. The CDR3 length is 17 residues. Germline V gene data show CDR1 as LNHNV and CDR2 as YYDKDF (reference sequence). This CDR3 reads CATSRAGRGRAGYGYTF. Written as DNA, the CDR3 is TGTGCCACCAGCAGAGCCGGCAGGGGGCGCGCAGGCTATGGCTACACCTTC.

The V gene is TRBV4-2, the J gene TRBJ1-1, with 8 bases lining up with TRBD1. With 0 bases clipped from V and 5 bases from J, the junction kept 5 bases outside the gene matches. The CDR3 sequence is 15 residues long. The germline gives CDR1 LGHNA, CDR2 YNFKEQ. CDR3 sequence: CASSQDGQGRTEAFF. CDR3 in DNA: TGTGCCAGCAGCCAAGATGGACAGGGAAGGACTGAAGCTTTCTTT.

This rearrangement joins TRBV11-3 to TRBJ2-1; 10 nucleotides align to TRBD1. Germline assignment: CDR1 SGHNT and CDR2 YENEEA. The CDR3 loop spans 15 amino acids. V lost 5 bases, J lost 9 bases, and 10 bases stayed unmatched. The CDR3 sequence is CASSRGTGVLGEQFF. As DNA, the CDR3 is TGTGCCAGCAGCCGAGGGACAGGGGTTTTAGGTGAGCAGTTCTTC.

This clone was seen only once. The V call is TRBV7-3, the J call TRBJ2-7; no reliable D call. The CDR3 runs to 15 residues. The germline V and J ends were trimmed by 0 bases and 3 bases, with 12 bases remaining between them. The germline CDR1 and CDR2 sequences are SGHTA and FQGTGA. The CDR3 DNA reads TGTGCCAGCAGCTTAACGCCCGGACCGAGCTACGAGCAGTACTTC. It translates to CASSLTPGPSYEQYF.

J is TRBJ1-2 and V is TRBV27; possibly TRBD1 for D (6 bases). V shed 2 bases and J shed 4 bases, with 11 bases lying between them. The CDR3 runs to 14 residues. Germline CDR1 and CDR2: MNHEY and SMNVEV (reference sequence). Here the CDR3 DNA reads TGTGCCAGCAGTTTAAGGGGGAAGAGCTATGGCTACACCTTC. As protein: CASSLRGKSYGYTF.

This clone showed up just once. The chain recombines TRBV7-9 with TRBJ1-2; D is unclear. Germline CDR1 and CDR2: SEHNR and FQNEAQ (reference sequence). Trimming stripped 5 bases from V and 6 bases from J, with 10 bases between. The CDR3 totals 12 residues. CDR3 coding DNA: TGTGCCAGCAGCATTAGAGTTGATGGCTACACCTTC. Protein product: CASSIRVDGYTF.

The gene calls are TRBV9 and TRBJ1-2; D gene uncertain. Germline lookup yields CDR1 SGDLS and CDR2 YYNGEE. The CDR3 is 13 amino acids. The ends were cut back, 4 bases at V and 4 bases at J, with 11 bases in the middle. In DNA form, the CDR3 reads TGTGCCAGCAGCCCCCAGGTGCTCTATGGCTACACCTTC. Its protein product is CASSPQVLYGYTF.

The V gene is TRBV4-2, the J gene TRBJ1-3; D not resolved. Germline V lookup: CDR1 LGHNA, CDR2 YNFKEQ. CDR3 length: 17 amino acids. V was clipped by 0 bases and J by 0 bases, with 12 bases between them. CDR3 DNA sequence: TGTGCCAGCAGCCAAGATCTTACACTGAGCTCTGGAAACACCATATATTTT. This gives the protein CASSQDLTLSSGNTIYF.

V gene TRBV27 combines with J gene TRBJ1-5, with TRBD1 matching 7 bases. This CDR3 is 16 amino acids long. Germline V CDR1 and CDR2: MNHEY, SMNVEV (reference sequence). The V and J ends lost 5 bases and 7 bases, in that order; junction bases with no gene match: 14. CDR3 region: CASSPLDRWEEQPQHF. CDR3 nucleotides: TGTGCCAGCAGTCCCTTGGACAGGTGGGAAGAGCAGCCCCAGCATTTT.

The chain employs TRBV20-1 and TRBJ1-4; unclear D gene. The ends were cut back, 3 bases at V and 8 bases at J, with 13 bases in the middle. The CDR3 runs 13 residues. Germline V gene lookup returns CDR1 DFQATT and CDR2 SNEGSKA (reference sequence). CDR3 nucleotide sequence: TGCAGTGCTAGTGGTTCGGGTCAGGAAAAACTGTTTTTT. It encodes CSASGSGQEKLFF.

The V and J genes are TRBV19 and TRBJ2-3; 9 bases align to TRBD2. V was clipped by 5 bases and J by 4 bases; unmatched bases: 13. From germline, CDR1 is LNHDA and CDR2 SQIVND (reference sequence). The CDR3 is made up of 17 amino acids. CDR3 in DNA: TGTGCCAGTAGTCCCCAGCGGGGGGCCGGTGGCCCAGATACGCAGTATTTT. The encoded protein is CASSPQRGAGGPDTQYF.

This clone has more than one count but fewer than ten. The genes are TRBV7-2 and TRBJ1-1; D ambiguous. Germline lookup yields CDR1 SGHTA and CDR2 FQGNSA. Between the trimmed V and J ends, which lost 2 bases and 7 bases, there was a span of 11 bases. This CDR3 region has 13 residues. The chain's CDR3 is CASSLLTSGEAFF. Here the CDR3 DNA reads TGTGCCAGCAGCTTACTTACTTCGGGTGAAGCTTTCTTT.

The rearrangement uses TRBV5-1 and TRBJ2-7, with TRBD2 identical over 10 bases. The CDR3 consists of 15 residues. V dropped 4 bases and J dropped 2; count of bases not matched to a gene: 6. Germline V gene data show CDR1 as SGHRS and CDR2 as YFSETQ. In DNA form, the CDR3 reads TGCGCCAGCAGCGGGAGCGGGGGGGGAGCCTACGAGCAGTACTTC. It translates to CASSGSGGGAYEQYF.

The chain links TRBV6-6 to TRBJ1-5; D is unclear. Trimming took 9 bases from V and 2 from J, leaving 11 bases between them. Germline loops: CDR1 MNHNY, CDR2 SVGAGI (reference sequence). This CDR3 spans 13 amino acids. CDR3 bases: TGTGCCAGTTGGACTGACGGCAATCAGCCCCAGCATTTT. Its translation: CASWTDGNQPQHF.

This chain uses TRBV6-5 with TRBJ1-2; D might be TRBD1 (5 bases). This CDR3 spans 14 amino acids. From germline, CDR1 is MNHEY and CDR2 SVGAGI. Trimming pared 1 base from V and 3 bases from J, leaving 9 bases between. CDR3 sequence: CASSYLGTDYGYTF. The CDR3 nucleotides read TGTGCCAGCAGTTACTTGGGGACGGACTATGGCTACACCTTC.

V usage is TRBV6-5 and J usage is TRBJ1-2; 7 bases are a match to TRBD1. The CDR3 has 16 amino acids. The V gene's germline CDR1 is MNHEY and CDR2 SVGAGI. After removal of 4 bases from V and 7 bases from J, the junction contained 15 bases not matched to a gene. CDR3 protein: CASSSTPEQGGSGYTF. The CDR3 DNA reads TGTGCCAGCAGTTCCACCCCTGAGCAGGGGGGGAGTGGCTACACCTTC.

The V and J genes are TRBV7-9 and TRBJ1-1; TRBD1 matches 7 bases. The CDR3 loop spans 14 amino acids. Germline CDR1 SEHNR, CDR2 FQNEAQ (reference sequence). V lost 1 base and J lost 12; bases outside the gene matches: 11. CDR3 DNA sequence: TGTGCCAGCAGCTTAGATGTTGCGGGACAGACTACTTTCTTT. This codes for CASSLDVAGQTTFF.

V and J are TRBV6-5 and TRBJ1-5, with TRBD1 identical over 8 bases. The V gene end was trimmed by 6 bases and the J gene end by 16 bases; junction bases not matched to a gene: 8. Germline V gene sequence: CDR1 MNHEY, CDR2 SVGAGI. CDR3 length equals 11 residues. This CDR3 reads CASRGTGILHF. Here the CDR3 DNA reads TGTGCCAGCAGGGGGACAGGAATCCTTCATTTT.

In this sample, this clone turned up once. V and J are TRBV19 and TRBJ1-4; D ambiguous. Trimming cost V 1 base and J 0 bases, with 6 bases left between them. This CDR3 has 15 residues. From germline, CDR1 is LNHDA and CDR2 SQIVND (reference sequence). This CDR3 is CASSIVGATNEKLFF. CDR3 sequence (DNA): TGTGCCAGTAGTATAGTTGGGGCAACTAATGAAAAACTGTTTTTT.

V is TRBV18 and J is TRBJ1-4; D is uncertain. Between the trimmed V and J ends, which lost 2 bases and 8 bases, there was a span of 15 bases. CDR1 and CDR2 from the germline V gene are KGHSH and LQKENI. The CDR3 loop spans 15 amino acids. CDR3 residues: CASSPNGVLGEKLFF. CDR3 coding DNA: TGTGCCAGCTCACCAAACGGCGTGCTTGGGGAAAAACTGTTTTTT.

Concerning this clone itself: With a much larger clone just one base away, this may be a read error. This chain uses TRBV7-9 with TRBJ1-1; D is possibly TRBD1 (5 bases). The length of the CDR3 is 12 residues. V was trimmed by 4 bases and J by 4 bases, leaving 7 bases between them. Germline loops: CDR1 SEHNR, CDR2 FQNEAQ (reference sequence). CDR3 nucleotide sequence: TGTGCCAGCAGCTGGGGGGGCACTGAAGCTTTCTTT. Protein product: CASSWGGTEAFF.

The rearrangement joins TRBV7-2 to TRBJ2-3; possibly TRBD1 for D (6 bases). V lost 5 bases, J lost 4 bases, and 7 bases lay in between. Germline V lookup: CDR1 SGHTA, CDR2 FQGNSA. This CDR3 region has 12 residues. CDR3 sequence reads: CASSGGPDTQYF. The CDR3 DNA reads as TGTGCCAGCAGCGGGGGCCCAGATACGCAGTATTTT. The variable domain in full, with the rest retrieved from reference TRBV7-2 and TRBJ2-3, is GAGVSQSPSNKVTEKGKDVELRCDPISGHTALYWYRQSLGQGLEFLIYFQGNSAPDKSGLPSDRFSAERTGGSVSTLTIQRTQQEDSAVYLCASSGGPDTQYFGPGTRLTVL.

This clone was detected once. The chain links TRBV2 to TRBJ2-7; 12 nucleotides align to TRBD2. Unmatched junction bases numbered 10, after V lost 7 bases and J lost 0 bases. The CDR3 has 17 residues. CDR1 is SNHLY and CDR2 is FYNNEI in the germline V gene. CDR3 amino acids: CASTARTSGAFSYEQYF. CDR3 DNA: TGTGCCAGCACCGCCCGGACTAGCGGGGCCTTCTCCTACGAGCAGTACTTC.

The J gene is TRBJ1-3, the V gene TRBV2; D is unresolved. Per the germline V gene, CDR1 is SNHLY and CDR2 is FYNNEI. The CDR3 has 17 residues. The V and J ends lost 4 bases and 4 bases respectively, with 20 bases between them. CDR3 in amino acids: CASSALEAGTWGNTIYF. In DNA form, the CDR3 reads TGTGCCAGCAGTGCCCTTGAGGCAGGAACGTGGGGAAACACCATATATTTT. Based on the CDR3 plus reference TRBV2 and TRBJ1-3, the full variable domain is EPEVTQTPSHQVTQMGQEVILRCVPISNHLYFYWYRQILGQKVEFLVSFYNNEISEKSEIFDDQFSVERPDGSNFTLKIRSTKLEDSAMYFCASSALEAGTWGNTIYFGEGSWLTVV.

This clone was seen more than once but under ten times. As DNA, the CDR3 is TGTGCCAGCAGTAAATGGTCGGGACAGAACTATGGCTACACCTTC. Its translation: CASSKWSGQNYGYTF. The rearrangement uses TRBV6-5 and TRBJ1-2; 7 bases match TRBD1. There are 15 residues in the CDR3. The germline V gene has CDR1 MNHEY and CDR2 SVGAGI. Germline trimming cut 5 bases from V and 2 bases from J; bases unmatched to any gene: 8.